Below, one T cell receptor beta chain is given with its context. The data were obtained in a study of blood T cell repertoires in COVID-19. The repertoire was sequenced with immunoSEQ multiplex PCR; TCRdb's copy has only in-frame clones and lacks some. The repertoire holds fewer than 200,000 clones, with under 85% as singletons. The CDR3 spans 15 residues. Germline CDR1 SGHTA, CDR2 FQGNSA. The V and J ends lost 1 base and 10 bases, in that order; junction bases with no gene match: 10. The rearrangement joins TRBV7-2 to TRBJ2-3, with 8 positions matching TRBD2. Sequencing was carried out using peripheral blood. This sequence was found in a woman aged 80 or over with acute or convalescent COVID-19. As DNA, the CDR3 is TGTGCCAGCAGCTTAGTAGCGGGGCGCCAAGGTTCGCAGTATTTT. Its translation: CASSLVAGRQGSQYF. The full variable domain, its missing parts supplied by reference TRBV7-2 and TRBJ2-3, is GAGVSQSPSNKVTEKGKDVELRCDPISGHTALYWYRQSLGQGLEFLIYFQGNSAPDKSGLPSDRFSAERTGGSVSTLTIQRTQQEDSAVYLCASSLVAGRQGSQYFGPGTRLTVL.